This is a list of T cell receptor beta chains from one sample in a study of shared clonotypes between healthy human individuals. The data were produced by immunoSEQ multiplex PCR, yet TCRdb's version contains in-frame clones alone and is incomplete. The sample lists 450,000 to 500,000 clones; around 85% were seen once. The material sequenced was PBMCs. These receptors all stem from a woman aged 40 to 50 in good health. Some clones in this sample may be carry-over from other donors' samples. The CDR3 runs from the conserved cysteine through the conserved F or W. A D gene is named only where the DNA matches it firmly. Rows may omit the clone size; those that give it use once, few, many or a size class.

d_call	v_call	clone_size	j_call	cdr3_aa	cdr3_nt
NA	TRBV7-9	NA	TRBJ2-1	CASSLALAGTYNEQFF	TGTGCCAGCAGCTTAGCGCTAGCAGGGACCTACAATGAGCAGTTCTTC
NA	TRBV27	NA	TRBJ2-1	CASSPDFSRGQGGEQFF	TGTGCCAGCAGTCCAGATTTCTCTAGGGGCCAGGGTGGTGAGCAGTTCTTC
NA	TRBV18	NA	TRBJ1-2	CASSELSGYTF	TGTGCCAGCTCAGAACTATCTGGCTACACCTTC
TRBD1	TRBV11-2	NA	TRBJ2-4	CASSYRTGGNIQYF	TGTGCCAGCAGCTACCGGACAGGGGGGAACATTCAGTACTTC
TRBD2	TRBV5-6	NA	TRBJ2-1	CASSSLTSGFRNEQFF	TGTGCCAGCAGCTCATTGACTAGCGGGTTTCGAAATGAGCAGTTCTTC
TRBD1	TRBV28	NA	TRBJ2-3	CASRENPGQGTDTQYF	TGTGCCAGCAGGGAGAACCCGGGACAGGGTACCGATACGCAGTATTTT
TRBD2	TRBV5-4	NA	TRBJ2-7	CASKVSGGNYEQYF	TGTGCCAGCAAGGTTTCGGGAGGAAATTACGAGCAGTACTTC
TRBD1	TRBV5-1	NA	TRBJ1-1	CASSSGTENTEAFF	TGCGCCAGCAGCTCGGGGACAGAGAACACTGAAGCTTTCTTT
NA	TRBV19	once	TRBJ1-2	CASSNYQGRHYGYTF	TGTGCCAGTAGTAACTACCAAGGACGGCACTATGGCTACACCTTC
NA	TRBV19	NA	TRBJ2-6	CASSALVGTGANVLTF	TGTGCCAGTAGTGCCCTGGTCGGGACTGGGGCCAACGTCCTGACTTTC
TRBD2	TRBV7-9	once	TRBJ2-2	CASSRLIGTSGTHTGELFF	TGTGCCAGCAGCCGACTGATTGGGACTAGCGGAACTCACACCGGGGAGCTGTTTTTT
TRBD2	TRBV4-2	NA	TRBJ2-3	CASKAGGTADTQYF	TGTGCCAGCAAGGCGGGAGGGACCGCAGATACGCAGTATTTT
TRBD2	TRBV27	once	TRBJ2-1	CASTLGSGSYNEQFF	TGTGCCAGCACCTTGGGTAGCGGGAGCTACAATGAGCAGTTCTTC
NA	TRBV10-2	many	TRBJ2-1	CATQGGTTYNEQFF	TGCGCCACTCAGGGGGGGACTACCTACAATGAGCAGTTCTTC
NA	TRBV5-1	NA	TRBJ2-7	CASSLEAGPYEQYF	TGCGCCAGCAGCTTGGAGGCAGGGCCCTACGAGCAGTACTTC
TRBD1	TRBV7-3	many	TRBJ2-2	CASSTGTATTGELFF	TGTGCCAGCAGTACCGGGACAGCTACCACCGGGGAGCTGTTTTTT
TRBD1	TRBV30	NA	TRBJ1-3	CAWSVGTAGNTIYF	TGTGCCTGGAGTGTAGGGACAGCTGGAAACACCATATATTTT
NA	TRBV7-7	NA	TRBJ1-1	CASSLQENTEAFF	TGTGCTAGCAGCTTACAGGAGAACACTGAAGCTTTCTTT
NA	TRBV6-5	few	TRBJ2-7	CASGYREDYEQYF	TGTGCCAGCGGATACAGGGAGGACTACGAGCAGTACTTC
NA	TRBV5-1	NA	TRBJ1-1	CASSLEVGGAEAFF	TGCGCCAGCAGCTTGGAGGTTGGGGGAGCTGAAGCTTTCTTT
NA	TRBV10-2	NA	TRBJ1-1	CASSESVPGGYGVGRTEAFF	TGCGCCAGCAGTGAGTCAGTTCCGGGGGGCTATGGGGTTGGGCGCACTGAAGCTTTCTTT
NA	TRBV28	once	TRBJ2-1	CASTSKGNEQFF	TGTGCCAGCACGTCAAAGGGGAATGAGCAGTTCTTC
TRBD2	TRBV4-1	NA	TRBJ2-3	CASSKGLAGGIDTQYF	TGCGCCAGCAGCAAGGGACTAGCGGGAGGAATAGATACGCAGTATTTT
NA	TRBV7-6	NA	TRBJ1-3	CASSPRPSDLSGNTIYF	TGTGCCAGCAGTCCCCGCCCCAGTGATCTCTCTGGAAACACCATATATTTT
TRBD1	TRBV4-3	NA	TRBJ2-4	CASSRGQGLDMNIQYF	TGCGCCAGCAGCCGGGGACAGGGGCTCGATATGAACATTCAGTACTTC